This TCR beta chain came from a study of regulatory T cells in long-lasting Graves disease. Findings and limits, study-wide: Under persistent disease, TRBV28, TRBJ1-2 and TRBJ2-5 were used preferentially. Persistent Graves' patients had lower TCR diversity than newly diagnosed ones.

Trimming took 8 bases from V and 2 from J; bases not matched to a gene: 5. Germline values: CDR1 MNHEY, CDR2 SVGEGT. The CDR3 sequence is 14 residues long. Time point indicated: newly diagnosed GD, antithyroid drugs for less than 3 months. Construction of the TCR library relied on RNA isolated from PBMCs. Graves' disease diagnoses followed American Thyroid Association guidelines. Details on this clonotype: Its antigen is undetermined.

Investigators prepared the TCR beta libraries by applying iRepertoire HTBI primers and Arm-PCR of CDR3 regions. TCRdb called the multiplex PCR reads again in MiXCR, with one record for every CDR3 protein. Of 400,000 to 500,000 distinct CDR3 sequences in the sample, about 15% were seen once. These data were also filed under a second study, of T cells in Graves' hyperthyroidism and ophthalmopathy. This second report adds: Researchers ran a first-round RT-PCR on the TCR CDR3 using the HTBI primer set.

The sample consisted of peripheral blood mononuclear cells (PBMCs), taken at new diagnosis, from a patient treated with antithyroid drugs. The TCR originated in a woman in her 40s with Graves disease. The chain links TRBV6-2 or TRBV6-3 to TRBJ2-3; 9 nucleotides align to TRBD2. CDR3: CASGLAGYTDTQYF. In DNA, the CDR3 is TGTGCCAGCGGCCTAGCGGGATACACAGATACGCAGTATTTT.